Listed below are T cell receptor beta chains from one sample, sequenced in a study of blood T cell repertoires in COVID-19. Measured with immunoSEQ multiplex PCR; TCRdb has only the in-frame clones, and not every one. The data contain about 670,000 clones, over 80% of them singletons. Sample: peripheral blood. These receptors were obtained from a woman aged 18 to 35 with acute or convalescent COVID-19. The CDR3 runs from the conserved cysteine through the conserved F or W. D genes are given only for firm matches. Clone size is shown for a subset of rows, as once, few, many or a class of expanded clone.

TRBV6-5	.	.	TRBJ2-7	CASSYSMDSAYEQYF	TGTGCCAGCAGTTACTCGATGGACAGCGCCTACGAGCAGTACTTC
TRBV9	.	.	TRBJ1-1	CASRADSANTEAFF	TGTGCCAGCAGAGCCGACAGCGCAAACACTGAAGCTTTCTTT
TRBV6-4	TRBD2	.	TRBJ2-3	CASSEVSGGARDTQYF	TGTGCCAGCAGCGAAGTGAGCGGGGGGGCCAGGGATACGCAGTATTTT
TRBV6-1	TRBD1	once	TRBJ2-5	CASSEIGDSSQETQYF	TGTGCCAGCAGTGAAATAGGGGACAGTAGCCAAGAGACCCAGTACTTC
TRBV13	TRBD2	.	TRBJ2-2	CASSFGLAGTGELFF	TGTGCCAGCAGCTTCGGACTAGCAGGAACCGGGGAGCTGTTTTTT
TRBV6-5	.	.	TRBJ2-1	CASSYSDTYNEQFF	TGTGCCAGCAGTTACAGCGATACCTACAATGAGCAGTTCTTC
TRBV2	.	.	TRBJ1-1	CASSERHLFSLNTEAFF	TGTGCCAGCAGTGAGAGACACCTGTTCTCCTTGAACACTGAAGCTTTCTTT
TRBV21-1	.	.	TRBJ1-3	CASSKVRCSGNTIYF	TGTGCCAGCAGCAAAGTCAGGTGCTCTGGAAACACCATATATTTT
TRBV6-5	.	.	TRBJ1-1	CASSYSKDWNTEAFF	TGTGCCAGCAGTTACTCGAAGGACTGGAACACTGAAGCTTTCTTT
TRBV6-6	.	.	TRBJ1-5	CASNPGEGPNQPQHF	TGTGCCAGCAACCCCGGGGAGGGTCCCAATCAGCCCCAGCATTTT
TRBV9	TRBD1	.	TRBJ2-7	CASSAGTGPVYEQYF	TGTGCCAGCAGCGCAGGGACAGGGCCTGTGTACGAGCAGTACTTC
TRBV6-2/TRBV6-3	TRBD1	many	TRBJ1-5	CASSPDREYQPQHF	TGTGCCAGCAGTCCGGACAGGGAGTATCAGCCCCAGCATTTT
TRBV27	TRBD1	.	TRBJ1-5	CASSFQRAVRQGDQPQHF	TGTGCCAGCAGTTTCCAGAGGGCGGTTCGACAGGGGGACCAGCCCCAGCATTTT
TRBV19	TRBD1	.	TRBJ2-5	CASSIADRAETQYF	TGTGCCAGTAGTATAGCTGACAGGGCAGAGACCCAGTACTTC